The present T cell receptor (beta chain) was sequenced within a study of blood T cell repertoires in COVID-19. Background on the study: From the United States, Italy and Spain came samples of acute and convalescent COVID-19. PBMCs, B-cell-depleted T cells, or T cells provided the cDNA or gDNA that made up the material.

Original processing methods: Scientists estimated how many nucleated cells there were by amplifying reference gene primers. Here immunoSEQ multiplex PCR was the method, and the copy in TCRdb shows in-frame clones only, minus some. That table gives V, J and clone size, and the DNA gave D and trimming. Of tens of thousands of clones in the sample, around 80% were seen once. The V gene end was trimmed by 2 bases and the J gene end by 15 bases; junction bases not matched to a gene: 4. The CDR3 loop spans 13 amino acids. Germline values: CDR1 MDHEN, CDR2 SYDVKM. The clonotype comes from a man aged 50 to 59 with acute or convalescent COVID-19. The chain uses TRBV28 and TRBJ1-6, with 10 bases matching TRBD1. Material for sequencing was peripheral blood. The CDR3 region has the DNA TGTGCCAGCAGTTTAGGGACAGGGGTTTTCCTCCACTTT. This codes for CASSLGTGVFLHF.